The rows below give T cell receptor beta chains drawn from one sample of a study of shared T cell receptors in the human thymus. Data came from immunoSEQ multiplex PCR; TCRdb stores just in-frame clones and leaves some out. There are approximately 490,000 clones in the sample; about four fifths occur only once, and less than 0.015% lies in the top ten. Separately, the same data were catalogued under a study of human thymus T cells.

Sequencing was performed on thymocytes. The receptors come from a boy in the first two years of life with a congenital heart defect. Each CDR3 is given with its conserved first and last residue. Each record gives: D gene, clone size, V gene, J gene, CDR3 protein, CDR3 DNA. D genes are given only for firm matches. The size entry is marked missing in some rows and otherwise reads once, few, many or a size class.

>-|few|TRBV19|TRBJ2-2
CASSIIDYNTGELFF
TGTGCCAGTAGTATTATTGACTACAACACCGGGGAGCTGTTTTTT
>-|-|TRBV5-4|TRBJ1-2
CASRDRTDAMARTF
TGTGCCAGCAGAGATCGGACAGACGCTATGGCTAGAACCTTC
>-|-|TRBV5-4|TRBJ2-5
CASSILGQGGVGTQYF
TGTGCCAGCAGCATTCTGGGGCAGGGAGGAGTAGGGACCCAGTACTTC
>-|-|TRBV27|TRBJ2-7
CASREGQQTYEQYF
TGTGCCAGCAGGGAGGGACAGCAGACCTACGAGCAGTACTTC
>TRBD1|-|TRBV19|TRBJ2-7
CASSTTGGRYEQYF
TGTGCCAGTAGTACTACAGGGGGCCGCTACGAGCAGTACTTC
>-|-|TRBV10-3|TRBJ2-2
CATRGSGDTGELFF
TGTGCCACCCGGGGTTCGGGGGACACCGGGGAGCTGTTTTTT
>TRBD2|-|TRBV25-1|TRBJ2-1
CASFSGTSGRGDYNEQFF
TGTGCCAGCTTCTCCGGGACTAGCGGGAGGGGGGACTACAATGAGCAGTTCTTC
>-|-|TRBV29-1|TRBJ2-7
CSVVETGVSNEQYF
TGCAGCGTTGTTGAGACTGGAGTTAGCAACGAGCAGTACTTC
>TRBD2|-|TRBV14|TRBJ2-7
CASSLDLADSYEQYF
TGTGCCAGCAGCCTCGACCTAGCGGATTCCTACGAGCAGTACTTC
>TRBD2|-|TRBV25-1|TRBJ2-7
CASSEPSGTSYEQYF
TGTGCCAGCAGTGAACCTAGCGGGACCTCCTACGAGCAGTACTTC
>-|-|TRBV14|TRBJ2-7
CASSQSSYEQYF
TGTGCCAGCAGCCAATCTTCCTACGAGCAGTACTTC
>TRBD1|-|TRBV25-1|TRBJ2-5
CASSYSDRVRKETQYF
TGTGCCAGCAGCTATTCTGACAGGGTTCGTAAGGAGACCCAGTACTTC
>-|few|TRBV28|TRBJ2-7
CASSLTYPPTRHEQYF
TGTGCCAGCAGTCTTACATACCCCCCGACAAGACACGAGCAGTACTTC
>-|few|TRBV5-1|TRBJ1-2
CASSLLVDGGYTF
TGCGCCAGCAGCTTGCTGGTAGATGGTGGCTACACCTTC
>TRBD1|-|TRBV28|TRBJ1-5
CASSGTDYQPQHF
TGTGCCAGCAGTGGGACAGATTATCAGCCCCAGCATTTT
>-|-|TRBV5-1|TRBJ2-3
CASNESGVTDTQYF
TGCGCCAGCAACGAGAGCGGTGTCACAGATACGCAGTATTTT
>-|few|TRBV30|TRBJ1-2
CAWSEGIPPISTTASEGYTF
TGTGCCTGGAGTGAGGGGATTCCGCCGATTTCAACTACAGCGTCTGAGGGCTACACCTTC
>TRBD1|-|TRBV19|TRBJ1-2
CASSAWDRGRYGYTF
TGTGCCAGTAGTGCTTGGGACAGGGGGAGGTATGGCTACACCTTC
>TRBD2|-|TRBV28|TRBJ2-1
CASSSHVREREVGSYNEQFF
TGTGCCAGCAGTTCCCATGTGAGGGAGCGGGAGGTGGGCTCCTACAATGAGCAGTTCTTC
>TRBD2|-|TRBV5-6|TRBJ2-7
CASSLTSGPYEQYF
TGTGCCAGCAGCTTGACTAGCGGGCCCTACGAGCAGTACTTC
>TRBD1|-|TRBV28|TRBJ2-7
CASTPTHRDRGTYEQYF
TGTGCCAGCACGCCTACGCATCGGGACAGGGGGACCTACGAGCAGTACTTC
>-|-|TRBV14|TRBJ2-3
CASSASDTDTQYF
TGTGCCAGCAGCGCCTCAGACACAGATACGCAGTATTTT
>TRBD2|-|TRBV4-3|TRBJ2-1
CASSQGSLAGGPWSEQFF
TGCGCCAGCAGCCAAGGGTCTCTAGCGGGAGGGCCTTGGAGTGAGCAGTTCTTC
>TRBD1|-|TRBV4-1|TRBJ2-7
CASSFGQDLTYEQYF
TGCGCCAGCAGCTTTGGACAGGACCTCACCTACGAGCAGTACTTC
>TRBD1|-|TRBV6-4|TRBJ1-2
CASSPGGLGVYTF
TGTGCCAGCAGTCCAGGGGGGCTTGGGGTCTACACCTTC
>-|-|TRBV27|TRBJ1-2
CASGLPGGPGYTF
TGTGCCAGTGGACTTCCGGGGGGTCCTGGCTACACCTTC
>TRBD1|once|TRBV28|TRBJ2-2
CASIRSGTAYTGELFF
TGTGCCAGCATAAGGTCCGGGACAGCGTACACCGGGGAGCTGTTTTTT
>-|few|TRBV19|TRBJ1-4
CASSYGLNEKLFF
TGTGCCAGTAGTTACGGACTGAATGAAAAACTGTTTTTT
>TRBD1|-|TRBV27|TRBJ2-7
CASSTDRAHEQYF
TGTGCCAGCAGTACCGACAGGGCCCACGAGCAGTACTTC
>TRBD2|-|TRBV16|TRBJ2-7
CASSHPPAGNSYEQYF
TGTGCCAGCAGCCACCCTCCAGCGGGAAACTCCTACGAGCAGTACTTC
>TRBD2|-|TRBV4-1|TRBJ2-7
CASSQAPSGSRDEQYF
TGCGCCAGCAGCCAAGCCCCGAGCGGGAGTCGCGACGAGCAGTACTTC
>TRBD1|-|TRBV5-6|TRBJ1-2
CASSLITGGMDGYTF
TGTGCCAGCAGCTTGATAACAGGGGGCATGGATGGCTACACCTTC
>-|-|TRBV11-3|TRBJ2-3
CASSLRGPGTRGDTQYF
TGTGCCAGCAGCTTACGAGGCCCGGGGACCAGGGGAGATACGCAGTATTTT
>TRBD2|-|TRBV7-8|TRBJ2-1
CASSFRLAGRGEQFF
TGTGCCAGCAGCTTCCGACTAGCGGGACGGGGTGAGCAGTTCTTC
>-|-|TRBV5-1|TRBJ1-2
CASSPTGSNYGYTF
TGCGCCAGCAGCCCGACAGGCTCTAACTATGGCTACACCTTC
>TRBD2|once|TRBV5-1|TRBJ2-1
CASSCPGTSGRSSYNEQFF
TGCGCCAGCAGCTGCCCTGGGACTAGCGGGAGAAGCTCCTACAATGAGCAGTTCTTC
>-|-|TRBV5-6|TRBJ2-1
CASSSGGSSYNEQFF
TGTGCCAGCAGCTCCGGGGGAAGCTCCTACAATGAGCAGTTCTTC
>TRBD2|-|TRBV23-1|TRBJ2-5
CASSQWLAGGQETQYF
TGCGCCAGCAGTCAATGGCTAGCGGGAGGGCAAGAGACCCAGTACTTC
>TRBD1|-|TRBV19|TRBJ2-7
CASSSLGQGRNEQYF
TGTGCCAGTAGTTCCCTCGGACAGGGGAGGAATGAGCAGTACTTC
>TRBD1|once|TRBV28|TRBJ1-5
CASSFGTDSNQPQHF
TGTGCCAGCAGTTTCGGGACAGATAGCAATCAGCCCCAGCATTTT
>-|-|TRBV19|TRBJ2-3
CASSYTDTQYF
TGTGCCAGTAGTTACACAGATACGCAGTATTTT
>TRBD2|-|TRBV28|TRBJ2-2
CASSPRTSGRPNTGELFF
TGTGCCAGCAGTCCTCGGACTAGCGGGAGGCCCAACACCGGGGAGCTGTTTTTT
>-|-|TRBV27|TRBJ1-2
CASSIAPVGGLGYTF
TGTGCCAGCAGTATTGCCCCGGTCGGGGGGCTTGGCTACACCTTC
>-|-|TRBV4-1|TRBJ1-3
CASSQDPGFSGNTIYF
TGCGCCAGCAGCCAAGACCCAGGGTTTTCCGGAAACACCATATATTTT
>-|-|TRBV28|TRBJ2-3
CASSLSAGQELTDTQYF
TGTGCCAGCAGTTTGTCAGCGGGACAGGAGCTCACAGATACGCAGTATTTT
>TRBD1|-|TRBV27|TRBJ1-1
CASSLGGQGSLNTEAFF
TGTGCCAGCAGTTTAGGGGGACAGGGCTCCCTGAACACTGAAGCTTTCTTT
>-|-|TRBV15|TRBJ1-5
CATSRDRTSNAQPQHF
TGTGCCACCAGCAGAGATAGAACGTCTAATGCTCAGCCCCAGCATTTT
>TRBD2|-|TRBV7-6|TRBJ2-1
CASTVGTSYHNEQFF
TGTGCCAGCACTGTGGGGACTAGCTACCACAATGAGCAGTTCTTC
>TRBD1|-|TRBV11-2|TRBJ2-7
CASSSTGRGGNEQYF
TGTGCCAGCAGCTCCACAGGACGAGGGGGCAACGAGCAGTACTTC
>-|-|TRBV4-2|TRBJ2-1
CASSTTSGEQFF
TGTGCCAGCAGCACCACGAGCGGTGAGCAGTTCTTC
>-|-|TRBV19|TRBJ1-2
CAAWGGDGYTF
TGTGCCGCCTGGGGGGGGGATGGCTACACCTTC
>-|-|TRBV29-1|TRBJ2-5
CSGKQGIPTKETQYF
TGCAGCGGGAAGCAGGGTATCCCGACAAAAGAGACCCAGTACTTC
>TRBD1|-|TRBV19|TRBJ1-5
CASSDTGGRQPQHF
TGTGCCAGTAGCGACACAGGGGGCAGGCAGCCCCAGCATTTT